This passage covers 27 T cell receptor beta chains from one sample sequenced in a study of cytomegalovirus exposure and HLA in healthy donors (dated by TCRdb to between 2016 and 2019). The library came from the immunoSEQ multiplex PCR assay. For the multiplex PCR, a mixture combining 60 forward primers for TCR Vbeta segments and 13 reverse primers for TCR Jbeta segments was used. TCRdb re-hosts the immuneACCESS table, in-frame sequences only. Its copies lack some clones; in the studies checked, an unresolved V gene accounts for under half of them, and the cause for the rest is not known. The sample profile shows 150,000 to 180,000 clones; 65% to 85% of them were found once. The biggest ten clones account for over 2.5% of the sample. The sequenced material came from PBMCs. Receptor source: a man in his late teens or twenties in good health and CMV-seronegative.

The DNA for the CDR3 is TGTGCCAGCAGTTTAGCGGCTAGCGGGGAAGAGACCCAGTACTTC. It translates to CASSLAASGEETQYF. This sequence joins TRBV28 and TRBJ2-5; TRBD2 matches at 9 bases. In germline, CDR1 is MDHEN, CDR2 SYDVKM. V was pared by 2 bases and J by 3 bases, with 4 bases of the junction left unmatched. CDR3 length equals 15 residues.

The J gene is TRBJ2-5, the V gene TRBV7-2, with 7 bases aligning to TRBD2. The CDR3 extends over 13 amino acids. CDR1 and CDR2 from the germline V gene are SGHTA and FQGNSA. The J segment lost 8 bases and the V segment lost 5 bases, leaving 8 bases of the junction unmatched. This chain's CDR3 is CASSQTGLNTQYF. Written as DNA, the CDR3 is TGTGCCAGCAGCCAAACGGGACTAAACACCCAGTACTTC.

This clone was observed a few times. The chain uses TRBV5-1 and TRBJ2-3; D not resolved. V was clipped by 0 bases and J by 6 bases, with 8 bases between them. The CDR3 loop spans 13 amino acids. Germline CDR1 and CDR2: SGHRS and YFSETQ. The CDR3 protein is CASSLDYQDTQYF. The CDR3 DNA reads TGCGCCAGCAGCTTGGATTATCAGGATACGCAGTATTTT.

The chain is built from TRBV13 and TRBJ1-4; TRBD1 might be the D (6 bases). The germline V and J ends were trimmed by 2 bases and 7 bases, with 11 bases remaining between them. Germline V lookup: CDR1 PRHDT, CDR2 FYEKMQ (reference sequence). The length of the CDR3 is 14 residues. The CDR3 DNA follows: TGTGCCAGCAGCTTAACAGGGAGTGTTGAAAAACTGTTTTTT. It codes for CASSLTGSVEKLFF.

The chain is built from TRBV2 and TRBJ1-4; D is ambiguous. The CDR3 is 13 residues long. V gave up 8 bases and J gave up 8 bases, with 15 bases separating them. Germline CDR1 is SNHLY and CDR2 is FYNNEI. The CDR3 is CASRSGRNEKLFF. The CDR3 DNA is TGTGCCAGCCGCTCGGGGAGAAACGAAAAACTGTTTTTT.

This chain joins TRBV5-1 and TRBJ1-1, with 9 bases aligning to TRBD1. This CDR3 contains 15 residues. Germline-derived CDR1 and CDR2 are SGHRS and YFSETQ. Losses at the gene ends were 4 bases for V and 1 base for J; bases not matched to a gene: 5. In DNA form, the CDR3 reads TGCGCCAGCAGCGACCAGGGACAGGGGAACACTGAAGCTTTCTTT. Translating gives CASSDQGQGNTEAFF.

The genes are TRBV12-5 and TRBJ1-2; 9 nucleotides match TRBD1. The V and J ends lost 6 bases and 4 bases, in that order; junction bases with no gene match: 3. Germline V gives CDR1 LGHNT, CDR2 FRNRAP. The CDR3 consists of 13 residues. This chain's CDR3 is CASGSDRGYGYTF. The CDR3 DNA sequence: TGTGCTAGTGGCTCGGACAGGGGCTATGGCTACACCTTC.

V usage is TRBV29-1 and J usage is TRBJ2-6; 9 bases agree with TRBD1. Germline lookup yields CDR1 SQVTM and CDR2 ANQGSEA. The CDR3 runs to 14 residues. Trimming took 7 bases from V and 0 from J; bases not matched to a gene: 1. CDR3: CSATGGSGANVLTF. DNA of the CDR3: TGCAGCGCGACAGGGGGCTCTGGGGCCAACGTCCTGACTTTC. Based on the CDR3 plus reference TRBV29-1 and TRBJ2-6, the full variable domain is SAVISQKPSRDICQRGTSLTIQCQVDSQVTMMFWYRQQPGQSLTLIATANQGSEATYESGFVIDKFPISRPNLTFSTLTVSNMSPEDSSIYLCSATGGSGANVLTFGAGSRLTVL.

Here the CDR3 DNA reads TGTGCCAGCAGTTTCCGTGGGGGGACCGGAGAAGAGACCCAGTACTTC. Translating it yields CASSFRGGTGEETQYF. The V gene is TRBV27, the J gene TRBJ2-5; D is possibly TRBD2 (6 bases). Germline lookup yields CDR1 MNHEY and CDR2 SMNVEV (reference sequence). The V end was cut by 3 bases, the J end by 3 bases, with 17 bases between. The CDR3 sequence is 16 residues long.

As to this clone: Other DNA sequences in this sample translate to the same CDR3. The DNA of the CDR3 is TGTGCCTGGAGTGTCAGGGTCAACTCACCCCTCCACTTT. Its protein is CAWSVRVNSPLHF. The chain is built from TRBV30 and TRBJ1-6; possible D gene TRBD1, 5 bases. The V and J ends lost 0 bases and 10 bases respectively, with 10 bases between them. The length of the CDR3 is 13 residues. Per germline, CDR1 GTSNPN and CDR2 SVGIG (reference sequence). Full variable domain (outside the CDR3, taken from reference TRBV30 and TRBJ1-6): SQTIHQWPATLVQPVGSPLSLECTVEGTSNPNLYWYRQAAGRGLQLLFYSVGIGQISSEVPQNLSASRPQDRQFILSSKKLLLSDSGFYLCAWSVRVNSPLHFGNGTRLTVT.

The rearrangement uses TRBV2 and TRBJ1-1; 8 bases are shared with TRBD1. This CDR3 contains 14 residues. The ends lost 5 bases at V and 0 bases at J; junction bases unmatched: 2. Germline CDR1 SNHLY, CDR2 FYNNEI. The chain's CDR3 is CASSSTGVNTEAFF. DNA of the CDR3: TGTGCCAGCAGTTCGACAGGGGTGAACACTGAAGCTTTCTTT.

The rearrangement joins TRBV20-1 to TRBJ1-1; D not resolved. This CDR3 spans 10 amino acids. V was trimmed by 3 bases and J by 11 bases, leaving 10 bases between them. CDR1 is DFQATT, CDR2 SNEGSKA, per germline (reference sequence). The CDR3 coding sequence is TGCAGTGCTAGCTCCCCCGGGGCTTTCTTT. Translation gives CSASSPGAFF.

This clone came up a few times. This chain connects TRBV6-4 to TRBJ1-1; unclear D gene. The germline gives CDR1 MRHNA, CDR2 SNTAGT. This CDR3 contains 14 residues. V lost 6 bases and J lost 1, with 12 bases in between. CDR3 sequence (DNA): TGTGCCAGCAGGGAGGGCAGCTGGAACACTGAAGCTTTCTTT. This gives the protein CASREGSWNTEAFF.

Notes on this clone: At one boundary the junction diverges from the germline segment, which might be a read error. Other DNA variants within this sample encode the same CDR3. This chain links TRBV5-8 with TRBJ2-2; a possible D gene is TRBD1 (6 bases). This CDR3 has 15 amino acids. Germline CDR1 is SGHTS and CDR2 is YDEGEE. Written as DNA, the CDR3 is TGTGCCAGCAGTTTGGGCAGGGGATTAGCCGGGGAGCTGTTTTTT. It yields the protein CASSLGRGLAGELFF.

This clone was detected a few times. The V and J genes are TRBV5-1 and TRBJ2-1; TRBD1 might be the D (6 bases). The V end lost 0 bases, the J end lost 4 bases, and 14 bases lay between the germline ends. The CDR3 runs to 16 residues. Per the germline V gene, CDR1 is SGHRS and CDR2 is YFSETQ. The CDR3 DNA reads TGCGCCAGCAGCTTGGCCTTGGGGGACACTTACAATGAGCAGTTCTTC. It codes for CASSLALGDTYNEQFF. The entire variable domain, with the rest obtained from reference TRBV5-1 and TRBJ2-1, is as follows: KAGVTQTPRYLIKTRGQQVTLSCSPISGHRSVSWYQQTPGQGLQFLFEYFSETQRNKGNFPGRFSGRQFSNSRSEMNVSTLELGDSALYLCASSLALGDTYNEQFFGPGTRLTVL.

This clone was seen more than once but under ten times. This sequence joins TRBV6-4 and TRBJ2-2, with 9 positions matching TRBD1. This CDR3 is built from 16 residues. V shed 0 bases and J 4 bases; nucleotides not matched to a gene: 3. Germline V gene data show CDR1 as MRHNA and CDR2 as SNTAGT. CDR3 protein: CASSDSGDRVTGELFF. The CDR3 coding sequence is TGTGCCAGCAGTGACTCGGGGGACAGGGTCACCGGGGAGCTGTTTTTT.

This sequence joins TRBV19 and TRBJ1-4; possible D gene TRBD1, 6 bases. V lost 6 bases and J lost 0, with 14 bases in between. This CDR3 is 16 amino acids long. Germline-derived CDR1 and CDR2 are LNHDA and SQIVND (reference sequence). CDR3 DNA: TGTGCCAGTAGGGGTTCCAGGGGAGCAACTAATGAAAAACTGTTTTTT. This gives the protein CASRGSRGATNEKLFF.

The chain has TRBV29-1 and TRBJ2-2; D ambiguous. The CDR3 runs 14 residues. Germline values: CDR1 SQVTM, CDR2 ANQGSEA. Trimming took off 4 bases at V and 4 bases at J, with 13 bases between the two ends. CDR3 nucleotides: TGCAGCGTTGGTGTGTACAGAAGCACCGGGGAGCTGTTTTTT. It yields the protein CSVGVYRSTGELFF.

The J gene is TRBJ2-3, the V gene TRBV5-4, with 10 bases that match TRBD2. With V trimmed by 4 bases and J by 1 base, 3 bases remained unmatched. Germline CDR1 is SGHNT and CDR2 is YYREEE (reference sequence). The CDR3 has 15 amino acids. This chain's CDR3 is CASSIAGGGTDTQYF. CDR3 in DNA: TGTGCCAGCAGCATAGCGGGGGGAGGCACAGATACGCAGTATTTT.

V is TRBV19 and J is TRBJ1-4; D unresolved. The ends were cut back, 4 bases at V and 0 bases at J, with 9 bases in the middle. CDR3 length equals 15 residues. Germline V gives CDR1 LNHDA, CDR2 SQIVND (reference sequence). The CDR3 region is CASSKGATTNEKLFF. CDR3 DNA sequence: TGTGCCAGTAGTAAGGGAGCCACAACTAATGAAAAACTGTTTTTT.

The V gene is TRBV2, the J gene TRBJ2-7, with D hard to call. Trimming took off 7 bases at V and 6 bases at J, with 16 bases between the two ends. Per the germline V gene, CDR1 is SNHLY and CDR2 is FYNNEI. This CDR3 spans 13 amino acids. The CDR3 DNA reads as TGTGCCAGCAACCGTCCGGGTCTCGTCGAGCAGTACGTC. Translation gives CASNRPGLVEQYV.

This clone was detected a few times. The rearrangement uses TRBV27 and TRBJ2-4, with 7 bases fitting TRBD1. The V gene's germline CDR1 is MNHEY and CDR2 SMNVEV (reference sequence). V shed 0 bases, J shed 9 bases, and the junction held 8 bases outside the gene matches. This CDR3 has 15 residues. CDR3 nucleotides: TGTGCCAGCAGTTTATCGTGGACAGGCGAACGCATTCAGTACTTC. Protein: CASSLSWTGERIQYF.

This clone came up a few times. The V and J genes are TRBV5-1 and TRBJ1-1; 7 nucleotides agree with TRBD1. Germline V gives CDR1 SGHRS, CDR2 YFSETQ. The CDR3 spans 14 residues. After removal of 5 bases from V and 0 bases from J, the junction contained 4 bases not matched to a gene. CDR3 region: CASSSGQVNTEAFF. DNA for the CDR3: TGCGCCAGCAGTTCCGGACAGGTGAACACTGAAGCTTTCTTT.

This CDR3 is CASSLAKGTNEKLFF. The CDR3 nucleotides are TGTGCCAGCAGCTTAGCGAAGGGGACTAATGAAAAACTGTTTTTT. The chain recombines TRBV7-2 with TRBJ1-4, with D possibly TRBD1 on 5 matching bases. Trimming removed 0 bases from V and 2 bases from J, with 7 bases in between. CDR3 length: 15 amino acids. Looked up from germline, CDR1 is SGHTA and CDR2 is FQGNSA.

This clone was seen only a few times. CDR3 protein: CAISEGANYGYTF. CDR3 bases: TGTGCCATCAGTGAAGGGGCAAACTATGGCTACACCTTC. The chain employs TRBV10-3 and TRBJ1-2; perhaps TRBD1 as D (5 bases). Germline CDR1 reads ENHRY; CDR2 reads SYGVKD. The CDR3 is 13 residues long. V dropped 3 bases and J dropped 2 bases, with 7 bases sitting between them.

This clone is a singleton in its sample. J is TRBJ1-6 and V is TRBV27; the match to TRBD1 covers 7 bases. Germline V gives CDR1 MNHEY, CDR2 SMNVEV (reference sequence). The ends lost 4 bases at V and 9 bases at J; junction bases unmatched: 12. CDR3 length: 16 amino acids. The CDR3: CASSSPTGKRSSPLHF. The CDR3 DNA reads TGTGCCAGCAGTTCCCCGACAGGGAAACGGAGTTCACCCCTCCACTTT.

CDR3 sequence: CASSVAPGQGFREQYF. The CDR3 bases are TGTGCCAGTAGTGTCGCACCGGGACAGGGATTTCGCGAGCAGTACTTC. The genes are TRBV19 and TRBJ2-5; 9 positions match TRBD1. The J call is uncertain, as TRBJ2-7 better fits the DNA end. From germline, CDR1 is LNHDA and CDR2 SQIVND (reference sequence). The CDR3 runs 16 residues.